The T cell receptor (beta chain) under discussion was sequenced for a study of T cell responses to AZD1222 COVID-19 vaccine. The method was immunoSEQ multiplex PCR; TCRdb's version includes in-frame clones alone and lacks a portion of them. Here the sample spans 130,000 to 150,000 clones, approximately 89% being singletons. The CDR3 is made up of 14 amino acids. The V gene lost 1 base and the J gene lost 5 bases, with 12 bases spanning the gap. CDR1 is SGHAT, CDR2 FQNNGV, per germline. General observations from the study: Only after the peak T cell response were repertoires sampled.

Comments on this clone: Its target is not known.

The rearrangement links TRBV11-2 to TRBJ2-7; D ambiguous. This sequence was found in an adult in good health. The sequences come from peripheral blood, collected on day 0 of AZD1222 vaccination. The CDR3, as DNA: TGTGCCAGCAGCTTAGGGGCAGGAGTGGACGAGCAGTACTTC. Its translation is CASSLGAGVDEQYF. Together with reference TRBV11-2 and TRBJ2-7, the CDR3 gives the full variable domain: EAGVAQSPRYKIIEKRQSVAFWCNPISGHATLYWYQQILGQGPKLLIQFQNNGVVDDSQLPKDRFSAERLKGVDSTLKIQPAKLEDSAVYLCASSLGAGVDEQYFGPGTRLTVT.